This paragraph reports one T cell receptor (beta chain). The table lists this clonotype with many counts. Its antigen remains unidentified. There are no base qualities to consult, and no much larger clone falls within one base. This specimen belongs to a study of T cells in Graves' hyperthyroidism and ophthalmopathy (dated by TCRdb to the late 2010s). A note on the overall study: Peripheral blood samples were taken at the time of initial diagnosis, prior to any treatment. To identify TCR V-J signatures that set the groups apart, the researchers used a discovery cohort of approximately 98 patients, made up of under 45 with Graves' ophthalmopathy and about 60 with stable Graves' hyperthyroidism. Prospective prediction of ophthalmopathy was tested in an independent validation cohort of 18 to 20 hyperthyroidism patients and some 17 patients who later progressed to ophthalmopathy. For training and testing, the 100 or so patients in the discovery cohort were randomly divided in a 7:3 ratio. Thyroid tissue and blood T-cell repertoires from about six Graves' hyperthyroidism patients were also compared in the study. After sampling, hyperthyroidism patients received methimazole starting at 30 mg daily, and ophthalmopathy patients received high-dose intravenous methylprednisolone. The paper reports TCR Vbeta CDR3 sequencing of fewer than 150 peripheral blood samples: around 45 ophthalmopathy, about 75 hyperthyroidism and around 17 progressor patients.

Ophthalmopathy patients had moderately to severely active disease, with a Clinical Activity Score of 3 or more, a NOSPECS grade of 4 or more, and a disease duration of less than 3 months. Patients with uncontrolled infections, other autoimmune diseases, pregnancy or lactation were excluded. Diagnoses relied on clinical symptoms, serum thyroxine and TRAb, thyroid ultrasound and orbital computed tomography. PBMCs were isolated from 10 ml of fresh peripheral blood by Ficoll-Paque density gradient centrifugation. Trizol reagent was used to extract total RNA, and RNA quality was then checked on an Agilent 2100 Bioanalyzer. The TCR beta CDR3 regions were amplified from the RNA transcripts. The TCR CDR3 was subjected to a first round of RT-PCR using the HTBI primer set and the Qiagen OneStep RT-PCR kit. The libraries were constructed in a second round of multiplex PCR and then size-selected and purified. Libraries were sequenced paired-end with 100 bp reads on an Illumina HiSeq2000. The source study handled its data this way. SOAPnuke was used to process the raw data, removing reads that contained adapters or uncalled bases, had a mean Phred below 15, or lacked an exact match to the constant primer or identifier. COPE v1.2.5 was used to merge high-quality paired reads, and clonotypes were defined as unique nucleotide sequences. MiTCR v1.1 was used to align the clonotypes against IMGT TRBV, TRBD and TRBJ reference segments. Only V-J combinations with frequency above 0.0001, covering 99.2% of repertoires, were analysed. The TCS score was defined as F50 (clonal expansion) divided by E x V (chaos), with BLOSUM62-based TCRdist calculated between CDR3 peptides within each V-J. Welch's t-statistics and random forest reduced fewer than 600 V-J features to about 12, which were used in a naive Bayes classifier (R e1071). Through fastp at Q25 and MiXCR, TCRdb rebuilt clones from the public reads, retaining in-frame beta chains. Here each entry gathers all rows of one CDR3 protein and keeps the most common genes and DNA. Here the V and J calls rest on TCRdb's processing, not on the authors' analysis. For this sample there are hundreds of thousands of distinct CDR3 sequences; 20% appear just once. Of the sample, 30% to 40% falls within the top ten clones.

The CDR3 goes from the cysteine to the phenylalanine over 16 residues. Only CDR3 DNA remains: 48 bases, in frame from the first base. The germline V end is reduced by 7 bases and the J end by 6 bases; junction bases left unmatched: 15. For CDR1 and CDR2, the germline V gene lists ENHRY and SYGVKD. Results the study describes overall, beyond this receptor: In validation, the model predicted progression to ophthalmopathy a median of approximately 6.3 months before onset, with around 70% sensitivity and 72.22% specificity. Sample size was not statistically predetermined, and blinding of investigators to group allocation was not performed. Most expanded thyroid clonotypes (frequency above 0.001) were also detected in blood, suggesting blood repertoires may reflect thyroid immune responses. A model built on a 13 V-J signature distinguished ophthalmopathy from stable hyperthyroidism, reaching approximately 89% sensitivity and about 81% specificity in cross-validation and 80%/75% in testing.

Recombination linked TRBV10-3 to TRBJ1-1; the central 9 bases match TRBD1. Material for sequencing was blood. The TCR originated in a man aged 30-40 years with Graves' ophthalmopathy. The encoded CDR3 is CAIKKEGGDRASEAFF. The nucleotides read TGTGCCATCAAAAAGGAGGGGGGGGACAGGGCATCTGAAGCTTTCTTT.